A few counts support the clone carrying this T cell receptor beta chain. The antigen is undetermined. Germline CDR1 is SNHLY and CDR2 is FYNNEI. The V gene lost 5 bases and the J gene lost 8 bases, with 10 bases spanning the gap. The CDR3 is 11 amino acids. These data come from a study of T cells in Graves' hyperthyroidism and ophthalmopathy. Study results and caveats: Clonotypes that were expanded in thyroid above 0.001 mostly appeared in blood too.

It was RNA transcripts that yielded the amplified TCR beta CDR3 regions. Researchers ran a first-round RT-PCR on the TCR CDR3 using the HTBI primer set. TCRdb itself ran the multiplex PCR reads through MiXCR, one entry per CDR3 protein. Of about 700,000 distinct CDR3 sequences listed, roughly 46% were seen once; the top ten hold 6.5% to 9%. The receptor was derived from an adult man with Graves' disease, either hyperthyroidism or ophthalmopathy (not recorded which). Input material: peripheral blood or thyroid tissue (not recorded which). The chain uses TRBV2 and TRBJ2-7; D gene ambiguous. Written as DNA, the CDR3 is TGTGCCAGCAGTTATATGGAAAAGCAGTACTTC. It codes for CASSYMEKQYF.